This T cell receptor beta chain was profiled in a study of cytomegalovirus exposure and HLA in healthy donors. Study results and limitations: TCR beta sequences numbering around 15,000 were associated with HLA alleles at 0.05 false discovery rate in a later analysis.

Unrecorded immune exposure was likely among donors, who were nominally healthy when sampled. Comment on this clone: The antigen is unknown.

Amplification used 60 Vbeta primers and 13 Jbeta primers. Sequencing used immunoSEQ multiplex PCR; TCRdb keeps in-frame clones, though not all of them. The table has roughly 250,000 clones, around four fifths seen once. Germline V gives CDR1 MDHEN, CDR2 SYDVKM. The CDR3 is made up of 13 amino acids. Trimming removed 2 bases from V and 10 bases from J, with 14 bases in between. The source of this sequence is a woman between 35 and 50 years old in good health and CMV-seropositive. J is TRBJ1-1 and V is TRBV28; D is perhaps TRBD1 (5 bases). Sample: PBMCs. The CDR3 region has the DNA TGTGCCAGCAGTTTAGGGGGGACGAGGGGAGCTTTCTTT. It codes for CASSLGGTRGAFF.